This T cell receptor beta chain was documented in a study of blood T cell repertoires in COVID-19. For the study at large: Specimens from acute and convalescent COVID-19 originated in the United States, Italy and Spain. T cells, B-cell-depleted T cells, or PBMCs provided the cDNA or gDNA that served as material.

CDR1 SGHTA and CDR2 FQGNSA come from the germline V gene. V was pared by 1 base and J by 5 bases, with 15 bases between. The CDR3 extends over 16 amino acids. Under the authors' procedure: The assay estimated nucleated cells by amplifying reference gene primers. Sequenced by immunoSEQ multiplex PCR; TCRdb stores in-frame clones only, minus some. The DNA gave D and trimming, while V, J and clone size come from that table. The repertoire holds over 95,000 clones, 85% seen once, with less than 15% in the top ten. This TCR was sampled from a human donor in a cohort sampled during active COVID-19. Sequences were obtained from peripheral blood. J is TRBJ1-5 and V is TRBV7-2, with D possibly being TRBD1 (6 bases). The CDR3 DNA reads TGTGCCAGCAGCTTAGACGGGCAGGGGTTGGATCAGCCCCAGCATTTT. Residues: CASSLDGQGLDQPQHF.